This T cell receptor (beta chain) comes out of a study of vaccination effects on CD4 cells after COVID-19. Isolating CD4+ T cells followed ten to eleven days of culture. BNT162b2 vaccine or mRNA-1273 vaccine was given to participants in two doses. Using immunoSEQ multiplex PCR, the repertoire was profiled, and TCRdb retains in-frame clones only, with some absent. The data contain 72,000 or so clones, 74% of them singletons. Comments on this clone: Antigen: not known.

This receptor was obtained from a human donor who received a COVID-19 vaccine. Sequences were derived from CD4+ T cells from PBMCs cultured without peptide, sampled after COVID-19 vaccination.

CDR3 loop: CASSPQVVDRGGNEKLFF. As DNA, the CDR3 is TGCGCCAGCAGTCCCCAAGTTGTAGACAGGGGAGGTAATGAAAAACTGTTTTTT. The V call is TRBV4-1, the J call TRBJ1-4; 8 bases map to TRBD1. Germline V gene data show CDR1 as MGHRA and CDR2 as YSYEKL. The CDR3 runs to 18 residues. J lost 4 bases, V lost 6 bases, and 16 bases had no gene match.